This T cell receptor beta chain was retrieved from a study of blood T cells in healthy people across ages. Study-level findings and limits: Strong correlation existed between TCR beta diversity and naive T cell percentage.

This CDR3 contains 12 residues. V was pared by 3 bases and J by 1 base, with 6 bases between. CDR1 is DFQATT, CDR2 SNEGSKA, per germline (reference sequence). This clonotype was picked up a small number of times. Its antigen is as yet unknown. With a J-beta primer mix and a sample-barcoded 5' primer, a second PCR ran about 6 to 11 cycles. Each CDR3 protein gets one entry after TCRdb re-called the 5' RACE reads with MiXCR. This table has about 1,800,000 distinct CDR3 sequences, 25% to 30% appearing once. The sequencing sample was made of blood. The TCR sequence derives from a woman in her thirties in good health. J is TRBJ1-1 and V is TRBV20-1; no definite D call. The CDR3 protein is CSASLRNTEAFF. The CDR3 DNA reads TGCAGTGCTAGTCTTAGGAACACTGAAGCTTTCTTT.